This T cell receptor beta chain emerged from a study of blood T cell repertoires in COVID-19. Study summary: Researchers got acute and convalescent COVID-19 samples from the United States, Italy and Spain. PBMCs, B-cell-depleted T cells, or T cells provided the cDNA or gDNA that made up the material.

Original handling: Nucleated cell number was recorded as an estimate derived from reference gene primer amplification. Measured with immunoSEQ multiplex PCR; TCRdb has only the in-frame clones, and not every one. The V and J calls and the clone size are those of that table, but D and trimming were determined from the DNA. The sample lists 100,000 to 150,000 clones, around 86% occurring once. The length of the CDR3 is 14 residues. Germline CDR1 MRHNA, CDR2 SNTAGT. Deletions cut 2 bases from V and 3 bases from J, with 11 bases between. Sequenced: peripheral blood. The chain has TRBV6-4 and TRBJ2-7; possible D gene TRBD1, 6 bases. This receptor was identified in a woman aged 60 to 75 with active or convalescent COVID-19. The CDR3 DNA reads TGTGCCAGCAGTGACACAGGGTCCCTCTACGAGCAGTACGTC. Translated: CASSDTGSLYEQYV.